A selection of T cell receptor beta chains follows, all from one sample in a study of PD-1 blockade in classical Hodgkin lymphoma. Sequencing was performed with immunoSEQ multiplex PCR; in TCRdb, only in-frame clones are kept and a portion is missing. The data contain about 63,000 clones, 88% of them singletons. The sequencing here drew on peripheral blood mononuclear cells (PBMCs), taken before the second cycle of nivolumab. The receptors derive from a human donor with classical Hodgkin lymphoma. The conserved cysteine and the conserved F or W are not part of the CDR3 here. The size entry is marked missing in some rows and otherwise reads once, few, many or a size class.

TRBJ2-7,-,12,TRBV19,ASSITRGSYEQY
TRBJ2-3,once,10,TRBV28,ASSSLGDTQY
TRBJ1-5,-,13,TRBV25-1,ASSEGRFSNQPQH
TRBJ2-1,once,13,TRBV11-3,ASSLGRGRDNEQF
TRBJ2-5,-,12,TRBV7-2,ASSLRGGRETQY
TRBJ2-1,-,13,TRBV28,ASRSGGASGHEQF
TRBJ1-2,-,10,TRBV5-1,ASSFGGDGYT
TRBJ1-2,-,14,TRBV4-1,ASSQEVDRSLWGYT
TRBJ1-5,once,12,TRBV19,ASVDRGPTGPQH
TRBJ2-2,once,14,TRBV5-1,ASRLRGQGGTGELF
TRBJ2-1,few,13,TRBV7-3,ASSLTSSSYNEQF
TRBJ2-7,-,14,TRBV7-8,ASSLDPGASSYEQY
TRBJ2-6,-,13,TRBV6-5,ASSPRGLGANVLT
TRBJ1-1,-,14,TRBV12-5,ASGGRGAGTDTEAF
TRBJ2-2,few,15,TRBV10-3,AISGTSGGANTGELF
TRBJ2-1,-,11,TRBV6-5,ASSYGEYNEQF
TRBJ1-6,-,13,TRBV7-2,ASSLESRLSSPLH
TRBJ2-3,-,13,TRBV10-1,ATGPRGGSTDTQY
TRBJ1-5,-,12,TRBV2,ASSGQSSNQPQH
TRBJ1-6,-,12,TRBV11-2,ASRQTGVNSPLH
TRBJ1-2,-,12,TRBV5-1,ASSLPQQGNGYT
TRBJ2-5,-,13,TRBV5-1,ASSPTEPGRETQY
TRBJ2-1,-,15,TRBV5-1,ASSYRLAGGTRNEQF
TRBJ2-1,-,15,TRBV18,ASSPLRGAVSYNEQF
TRBJ2-1,-,11,TRBV28,ASRRSCYNEQF
TRBJ2-7,-,15,TRBV7-2,ASSLGGFAGSPYEQY
TRBJ2-4,-,13,TRBV5-1,ASSLAAGVMDIQY
TRBJ1-5,-,13,TRBV19,ASSIPGTGNQPQH
TRBJ2-2,-,12,TRBV5-6,ASSLGGNTGELF
TRBJ1-1,-,12,TRBV5-4,ASTPQGDRTEAF
TRBJ1-1,-,11,TRBV12-5,ASGLGDRTEAF
TRBJ1-1,-,12,TRBV7-3,ASSTTGGGTEAF
TRBJ2-3,-,14,TRBV6-5,ASSWTSGGARDTQY
TRBJ1-5,-,13,TRBV6-6,ASSPRGKRNQPQH
TRBJ2-7,few,13,TRBV5-3,ARSLEPGGSYEQY
TRBJ1-4,-,13,TRBV6-1,ASSLLEATNEKLF
TRBJ2-5,-,14,TRBV2,ASSIRLASYQETQY
TRBJ1-2,-,11,TRBV30,AWSVGKGGGYT
TRBJ1-5,-,13,TRBV5-1,ASSLEGAGNQPQH
TRBJ2-2,-,11,TRBV10-3,AITTRSWGELF
TRBJ1-6,once,12,TRBV6-5,ASAPRGGFEALH